These T cell receptor beta chains were read from a single sample in a study of blood T cell repertoires in COVID-19. TCRdb keeps only in-frame clones here, not all; method: immunoSEQ multiplex PCR. The sample holds under 200,000 clones, approximately 80% seen once. The source material was peripheral blood. Receptors originate from a woman over 75 with acute or convalescent COVID-19. CDR3s include the opening cysteine and the closing phenylalanine or tryptophan. A D gene is named only where the DNA matches it firmly. Rows give clone size only sometimes, using once, few, many, or a class for an expanded clone.

>NA|TRBJ1-5|NA|TRBV6-5
CASSWGENQPQHF
TGTGCCAGCAGTTGGGGGGAGAATCAGCCCCAGCATTTT
>NA|TRBJ2-1|TRBD1|TRBV27
CASSPSSGTGFYNEQFF
TGTGCCAGCAGTCCATCTTCCGGGACAGGGTTCTACAATGAGCAGTTCTTC
>NA|TRBJ2-1|NA|TRBV7-9
CASSLPQTLLNEQFF
TGTGCCAGCAGCTTACCACAGACCCTACTCAATGAGCAGTTCTTC
>NA|TRBJ2-2|TRBD1|TRBV27
CASSFPRQGFSGELFF
TGTGCCAGCAGTTTCCCCAGACAGGGCTTCTCCGGGGAGCTGTTTTTT
>NA|TRBJ1-1|TRBD1|TRBV18
CASSPLQGQGAYTDTEAFF
TGTGCCAGCTCACCCCTCCAGGGACAGGGGGCGTATACGGACACTGAAGCTTTCTTT
>NA|TRBJ1-2|TRBD1|TRBV4-3
CASSQETGQGNYGYTF
TGCGCCAGCAGCCAAGAAACGGGACAGGGGAACTATGGCTACACCTTC
>few|TRBJ1-4|TRBD1|TRBV6-4
CASSDPGWGQDEKLFF
TGTGCCAGCAGTGACCCGGGGTGGGGACAGGATGAAAAACTGTTTTTT
>NA|TRBJ2-3|TRBD2|TRBV10-1
CASSESGTSGQVDTQYF
TGCGCCAGCAGTGAGTCCGGGACTAGCGGGCAGGTAGATACGCAGTATTTT
>NA|TRBJ1-2|TRBD1|TRBV2
CASSGQGPYGYTF
TGTGCCAGCAGTGGACAGGGACCTTATGGCTACACCTTC
>few|TRBJ2-5|TRBD2|TRBV30
CAWGRGRLADQETQYF
TGTGCCTGGGGCCGAGGGAGACTAGCGGACCAAGAGACCCAGTACTTC
>few|TRBJ2-7|TRBD2|TRBV7-8
CASSSLLGLAGGPYEQYF
TGTGCCAGCAGCTCACTTTTGGGACTAGCGGGAGGGCCCTACGAGCAGTACTTC
>NA|TRBJ1-3|NA|TRBV7-2
CASSLTGSGNTIYF
TGTGCCAGCAGCTTAACAGGCTCTGGAAACACCATATATTTT
>once|TRBJ1-2|TRBD1|TRBV19
CASSIRTGGGYTF
TGTGCCAGTAGTATCCGGACAGGGGGCGGCTACACCTTC
>few|TRBJ2-7|NA|TRBV5-8
CASSLVDRASYEQYF
TGTGCCAGCAGCTTGGTCGACAGAGCCTCCTACGAGCAGTACTTC
>NA|TRBJ1-1|NA|TRBV30
CAWSVRENTEAFF
TGTGCCTGGAGTGTACGCGAGAACACTGAAGCTTTCTTT
>NA|TRBJ2-3|TRBD2|TRBV4-2
CASSQDRGGVDTQYF
TGTGCCAGCAGCCAAGATCGGGGGGGCGTAGATACGCAGTATTTT
>few|TRBJ1-2|NA|TRBV19
CASRRQGDYGYTF
TGTGCCAGTAGGAGGCAGGGTGATTATGGCTACACCTTC
>NA|TRBJ2-7|NA|TRBV5-6
CASKGAHEQYF
TGTGCCAGCAAAGGGGCTCACGAGCAGTACTTC
>NA|TRBJ1-5|NA|TRBV2
CASSQIYQPQHF
TGTGCCAGCAGCCAGATATATCAGCCCCAGCATTTT
>NA|TRBJ2-3|TRBD1|TRBV6-6
CASSDRGLSTDTQYF
TGTGCCAGCAGTGACAGGGGGCTAAGCACAGATACGCAGTATTTT
>NA|TRBJ2-1|NA|TRBV3-1/TRBV3-2
CASSQDDLLDNEQFF
TGTGCCAGCAGCCAAGACGACTTACTAGACAATGAGCAGTTCTTC
>few|TRBJ1-1|NA|TRBV10-3
CAINPGMNTEAFF
TGTGCCATCAACCCAGGTATGAACACTGAAGCTTTCTTT
>NA|TRBJ1-1|NA|TRBV18
CASSPLDTSEVNTEAFF
TGTGCCAGCTCACCTCTCGACACTTCGGAAGTGAACACTGAAGCTTTCTTT
>NA|TRBJ1-5|NA|TRBV19
CTSSQDMYSNQPQHF
TGTACCAGTAGTCAGGACATGTATAGCAATCAGCCCCAGCATTTT
>once|TRBJ2-3|NA|TRBV11-1
CASSPVGGGPPDTQYF
TGTGCCAGCAGCCCTGTTGGGGGGGGCCCCCCAGATACGCAGTATTTT
>once|TRBJ2-5|TRBD2|TRBV10-3
CAIRASGNRQETQYF
TGTGCCATCAGGGCTAGCGGGAATCGTCAAGAGACCCAGTACTTC
>NA|TRBJ1-1|NA|TRBV3-1/TRBV3-2
CASSHVTGGTEAFF
TGTGCCAGCAGCCATGTAACAGGTGGGACTGAAGCTTTCTTT
>NA|TRBJ2-7|NA|TRBV6-5
CASSYSHTGEQYF
TGTGCCAGCAGTTACTCCCACACGGGCGAGCAGTACTTC
>NA|TRBJ2-1|NA|TRBV4-1
CASSQGEAFDEQFF
TGCGCCAGCAGCCAGGGGGAGGCGTTTGATGAGCAGTTCTTC
>NA|TRBJ1-2|NA|TRBV2
CASSSTGYPTYGYTF
TGTGCCAGCAGTTCTACAGGGTACCCTACCTATGGCTACACCTTC
>NA|TRBJ2-7|NA|TRBV14
CASSQAIGEVYEQYF
TGTGCCAGCAGCCAAGCTATCGGAGAGGTCTACGAGCAGTACTTC
>NA|TRBJ2-7|TRBD1|TRBV16
CASSHLQGSSYEQYF
TGTGCCAGCAGCCATTTACAGGGGAGCTCCTACGAGCAGTACTTC
>NA|TRBJ1-5|TRBD1|TRBV4-2
CASRLDRDKPQHF
TGTGCCAGCAGACTGGACAGGGATAAGCCCCAGCATTTT
>NA|TRBJ2-5|NA|TRBV5-6
CASSLQAGWQETQYF
TGTGCCAGCAGCTTGCAGGCGGGATGGCAAGAGACCCAGTACTTC
>NA|TRBJ1-3|NA|TRBV12-3/TRBV12-4
CASSLQGTTIYF
TGTGCCAGCAGTTTACAGGGCACCACCATATATTTT
>few|TRBJ1-6|NA|TRBV6-5
CASSYSGGFDSPLHF
TGTGCCAGCAGTTACTCGGGAGGGTTTGATTCACCCCTCCACTTT
>NA|TRBJ1-5|TRBD1|TRBV9
CASSGTGDQPQHF
TGTGCCAGCAGTGGGACAGGGGATCAGCCCCAGCATTTT
>NA|TRBJ2-1|TRBD1|TRBV25-1
CASSPLGQGHYNEQFF
TGTGCCAGCAGCCCCCTTGGACAGGGGCACTACAATGAGCAGTTCTTC
>once|TRBJ2-2|NA|TRBV9
CASSVVEGRNTGELFF
TGTGCCAGCAGCGTAGTCGAAGGGAGGAACACCGGGGAGCTGTTTTTT
>NA|TRBJ1-3|NA|TRBV27
CASSLAGTQSGTIYF
TGTGCCAGCAGTCTCGCCGGGACTCAATCAGGCACCATATATTTT
>NA|TRBJ2-1|TRBD2|TRBV29-1
CSVGPSGIYNEQFF
TGCAGCGTTGGTCCTAGCGGGATCTACAATGAGCAGTTCTTC
>NA|TRBJ1-2|NA|TRBV19
CASSHVLSGYTF
TGTGCCAGTAGCCACGTACTAAGCGGCTACACCTTC
>NA|TRBJ2-5|TRBD1|TRBV18
CASSPRTGLQETQYF
TGTGCCAGCTCACCCAGGACAGGGCTACAAGAGACCCAGTACTTC
>NA|TRBJ1-5|NA|TRBV5-8
CASMDRLFNSNQPQHF
TGTGCCAGCATGGACAGATTATTTAATAGCAATCAGCCCCAGCATTTT
>once|TRBJ1-1|NA|TRBV12-3/TRBV12-4
CASSPLETEAFF
TGTGCCAGCAGCCCGCTGGAGACTGAAGCTTTCTTT
>once|TRBJ2-3|NA|TRBV5-1
CASNFRDLDTDTQYF
TGCGCCAGCAACTTCCGGGACTTGGACACAGATACGCAGTATTTT
>NA|TRBJ2-7|NA|TRBV30
CAWSSLLVDYEQYF
TGTGCCTGGAGTTCTTTACTAGTGGACTACGAGCAGTACTTC
>NA|TRBJ1-1|NA|TRBV6-5
CASSSLQVNTEAFF
TGTGCCAGCAGTTCATTACAGGTTAACACTGAAGCTTTCTTT
>NA|TRBJ1-6|NA|TRBV2
CASMAGVGSPLHF
TGTGCCAGCATGGCAGGGGTAGGGTCACCCCTCCACTTT
>NA|TRBJ2-3|TRBD2|TRBV2
CASSPPRGSGRTDTQYF
TGTGCCAGCAGTCCACCTCGTGGGAGCGGGAGGACGGATACGCAGTATTTT